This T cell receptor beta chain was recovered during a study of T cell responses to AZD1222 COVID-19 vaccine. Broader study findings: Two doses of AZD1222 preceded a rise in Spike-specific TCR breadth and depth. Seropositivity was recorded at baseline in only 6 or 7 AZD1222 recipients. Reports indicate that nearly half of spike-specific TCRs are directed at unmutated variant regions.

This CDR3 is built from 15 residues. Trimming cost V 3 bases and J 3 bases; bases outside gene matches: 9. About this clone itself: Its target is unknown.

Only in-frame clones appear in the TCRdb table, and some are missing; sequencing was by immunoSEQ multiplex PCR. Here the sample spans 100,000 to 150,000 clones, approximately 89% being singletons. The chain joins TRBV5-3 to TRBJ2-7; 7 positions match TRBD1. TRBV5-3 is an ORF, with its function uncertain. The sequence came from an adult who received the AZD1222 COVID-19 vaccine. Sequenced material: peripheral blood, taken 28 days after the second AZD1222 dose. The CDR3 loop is CARSWGQWGVYEQYF. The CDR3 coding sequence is TGTGCCAGAAGCTGGGGACAGTGGGGAGTCTACGAGCAGTACTTC.